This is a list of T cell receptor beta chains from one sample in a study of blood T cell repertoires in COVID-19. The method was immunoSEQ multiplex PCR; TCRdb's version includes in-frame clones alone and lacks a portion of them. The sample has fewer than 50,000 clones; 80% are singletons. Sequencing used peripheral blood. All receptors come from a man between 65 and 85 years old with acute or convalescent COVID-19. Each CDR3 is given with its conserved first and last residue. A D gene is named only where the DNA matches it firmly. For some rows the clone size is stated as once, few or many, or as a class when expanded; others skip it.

CDR3 protein: CASSLAGTGSYEQYF; CDR3 DNA: TGTGCCAGCAGCTTAGCGGGGACAGGGTCCTACGAGCAGTACTTC; V gene: TRBV11-1; D gene: TRBD1; J gene: TRBJ2-7; clone size: NA; CDR3 length: 15
CDR3 protein: CASTLKTDSQETQYF; CDR3 DNA: TGTGCCAGCACCCTTAAGACAGACTCTCAAGAGACCCAGTACTTC; V gene: TRBV7-6; D gene: NA; J gene: TRBJ2-5; clone size: NA; CDR3 length: 15
CDR3 protein: CASSMTLAGNEQFF; CDR3 DNA: TGTGCCAGCAGTATGACTTTAGCCGGCAATGAGCAGTTCTTC; V gene: TRBV2; D gene: NA; J gene: TRBJ2-1; clone size: NA; CDR3 length: 14
CDR3 protein: CASSFDRVTSYEQYF; CDR3 DNA: TGTGCCAGCAGCTTCGACAGGGTCACCTCCTACGAGCAGTACTTC; V gene: TRBV7-2; D gene: TRBD1; J gene: TRBJ2-7; clone size: NA; CDR3 length: 15
CDR3 protein: CASSRGQGNTIYF; CDR3 DNA: TGTGCCAGCAGCCGAGGACAGGGAAACACCATATATTTT; V gene: TRBV6-6; D gene: NA; J gene: TRBJ1-3; clone size: NA; CDR3 length: 13
CDR3 protein: CASTPWGGNQPQHF; CDR3 DNA: TGTGCCAGTACTCCGTGGGGAGGAAATCAGCCCCAGCATTTT; V gene: TRBV19; D gene: NA; J gene: TRBJ1-5; clone size: NA; CDR3 length: 14
CDR3 protein: CASSANRGVNQPQHF; CDR3 DNA: TGTGCCAGTAGTGCCAACAGGGGAGTCAATCAGCCCCAGCATTTT; V gene: TRBV19; D gene: TRBD1; J gene: TRBJ1-5; clone size: NA; CDR3 length: 15
CDR3 protein: CASSLSGGKAFF; CDR3 DNA: TGTGCCAGCAGTTTATCAGGGGGTAAAGCTTTCTTT; V gene: TRBV27; D gene: NA; J gene: TRBJ1-1; clone size: once; CDR3 length: 12
CDR3 protein: CSVENPGEPYGYTF; CDR3 DNA: TGCAGCGTTGAAAACCCGGGAGAACCCTATGGCTACACCTTC; V gene: TRBV29-1; D gene: NA; J gene: TRBJ1-2; clone size: NA; CDR3 length: 14
CDR3 protein: CASSPRGPLGEKLFF; CDR3 DNA: TGTGCCAGCAGCCCCAGGGGCCCCCTAGGGGAAAAACTGTTTTTT; V gene: TRBV7-8; D gene: NA; J gene: TRBJ1-4; clone size: few; CDR3 length: 15
CDR3 protein: CASSQEGRGSPLHF; CDR3 DNA: TGTGCCAGCAGCCAAGAGGGCCGGGGTTCACCCCTCCACTTT; V gene: TRBV3-1/TRBV3-2; D gene: NA; J gene: TRBJ1-6; clone size: once; CDR3 length: 14
CDR3 protein: CATSWRGGDYEQYF; CDR3 DNA: TGTGCCACCAGTTGGCGGGGGGGAGACTACGAGCAGTACTTC; V gene: TRBV24-1; D gene: TRBD2; J gene: TRBJ2-7; clone size: NA; CDR3 length: 14
CDR3 protein: CASSPTGGNTEAFF; CDR3 DNA: TGTGCCAGCAGCCCGACAGGGGGGAACACTGAAGCTTTCTTT; V gene: TRBV6-5; D gene: TRBD1; J gene: TRBJ1-1; clone size: few; CDR3 length: 14
CDR3 protein: CASSLGQGRGNQPQHF; CDR3 DNA: TGTGCCAGCAGCTTAGGGCAGGGAAGAGGCAATCAGCCCCAGCATTTT; V gene: TRBV7-6; D gene: NA; J gene: TRBJ1-5; clone size: NA; CDR3 length: 16
CDR3 protein: CASTGGGTIYF; CDR3 DNA: TGTGCCAGCACCGGGGGAGGCACCATATATTTT; V gene: TRBV6-6; D gene: NA; J gene: TRBJ1-3; clone size: few; CDR3 length: 11
CDR3 protein: CSVEGGGGDTQYF; CDR3 DNA: TGCAGCGTTGAGGGGGGAGGAGGGGATACGCAGTATTTT; V gene: TRBV29-1; D gene: NA; J gene: TRBJ2-3; clone size: once; CDR3 length: 13
CDR3 protein: CASSGHGAGTEAFF; CDR3 DNA: TGTGCCAGCAGTGGCCATGGGGCGGGGACTGAAGCTTTCTTT; V gene: TRBV2; D gene: NA; J gene: TRBJ1-1; clone size: NA; CDR3 length: 14
CDR3 protein: CASSPSTGGMQPQHF; CDR3 DNA: TGTGCCAGCAGCCCCTCAACAGGGGGTATGCAGCCCCAGCATTTT; V gene: TRBV9; D gene: TRBD1; J gene: TRBJ1-5; clone size: NA; CDR3 length: 15
CDR3 protein: CASSPQGARTGGSYNEQFF; CDR3 DNA: TGTGCCAGCAGCCCGCAGGGAGCGAGGACAGGGGGCTCCTACAATGAGCAGTTCTTC; V gene: TRBV7-2; D gene: TRBD1; J gene: TRBJ2-1; clone size: NA; CDR3 length: 19
CDR3 protein: CASSPGLAGGRDTQYF; CDR3 DNA: TGTGCCAGCAGCCCCGGACTAGCGGGGGGGAGAGATACGCAGTATTTT; V gene: TRBV7-2; D gene: TRBD2; J gene: TRBJ2-3; clone size: once; CDR3 length: 16
CDR3 protein: CAWSVSHHSNQPQHF; CDR3 DNA: TGTGCCTGGAGTGTAAGCCACCATAGCAATCAGCCCCAGCATTTT; V gene: TRBV30; D gene: NA; J gene: TRBJ1-5; clone size: NA; CDR3 length: 15
CDR3 protein: CASRALIGYTF; CDR3 DNA: TGTGCCAGCAGAGCTCTTATTGGCTACACCTTC; V gene: TRBV9; D gene: NA; J gene: TRBJ1-2; clone size: NA; CDR3 length: 11
CDR3 protein: CASSIISGASGNTIYF; CDR3 DNA: TGTGCCAGTAGTATAATATCAGGGGCCTCTGGAAACACCATATATTTT; V gene: TRBV19; D gene: NA; J gene: TRBJ1-3; clone size: NA; CDR3 length: 16
CDR3 protein: CAWSVPEPGELFF; CDR3 DNA: TGTGCCTGGAGTGTACCGGAGCCCGGGGAGCTGTTTTTT; V gene: TRBV30; D gene: NA; J gene: TRBJ2-2; clone size: NA; CDR3 length: 13
CDR3 protein: CASSQDWRRGLEAFF; CDR3 DNA: TGTGCCAGCAGCCAAGATTGGCGCAGGGGGCTGGAGGCTTTCTTT; V gene: TRBV3-1/TRBV3-2; D gene: TRBD1; J gene: TRBJ1-1; clone size: NA; CDR3 length: 15
CDR3 protein: CASSLQMNTEAFF; CDR3 DNA: TGTGCCAGCAGCTTACAGATGAACACTGAAGCTTTCTTT; V gene: TRBV7-9; D gene: NA; J gene: TRBJ1-1; clone size: NA; CDR3 length: 13
CDR3 protein: CASSYHLSDRDNQPQHF; CDR3 DNA: TGTGCCAGCAGCTACCATCTATCGGACAGAGACAATCAGCCCCAGCATTTT; V gene: TRBV5-8; D gene: NA; J gene: TRBJ1-5; clone size: NA; CDR3 length: 17
CDR3 protein: CASSLALPGNTEAFF; CDR3 DNA: TGCGCCAGCAGCTTGGCCCTCCCGGGGAACACTGAAGCTTTCTTT; V gene: TRBV5-1; D gene: NA; J gene: TRBJ1-1; clone size: NA; CDR3 length: 15
CDR3 protein: CASSQDSQYSNQPQHF; CDR3 DNA: TGTGCCAGCAGCCAAGATAGTCAATATAGCAATCAGCCCCAGCATTTT; V gene: TRBV4-2; D gene: NA; J gene: TRBJ1-5; clone size: NA; CDR3 length: 16
CDR3 protein: CASSFGIAGNADTQYF; CDR3 DNA: TGTGCCAGCAGCTTCGGTATCGCAGGGAACGCAGATACGCAGTATTTT; V gene: TRBV7-9; D gene: NA; J gene: TRBJ2-3; clone size: NA; CDR3 length: 16
CDR3 protein: CASSQTAVGLGNQPQHF; CDR3 DNA: TGTGCCAGCAGCCAAACTGCCGTGGGGCTTGGCAATCAGCCCCAGCATTTT; V gene: TRBV7-8; D gene: NA; J gene: TRBJ1-5; clone size: NA; CDR3 length: 17
CDR3 protein: CASGRGANTIYF; CDR3 DNA: TGTGCCAGCGGGAGGGGAGCAAACACCATATATTTT; V gene: TRBV28; D gene: NA; J gene: TRBJ1-3; clone size: NA; CDR3 length: 12
CDR3 protein: CASSFKGVEQFF; CDR3 DNA: TGTGCCAGCAGCTTCAAGGGAGTCGAGCAGTTCTTC; V gene: TRBV7-2; D gene: NA; J gene: TRBJ2-1; clone size: NA; CDR3 length: 12
CDR3 protein: CASSLDLSDSNYGYTF; CDR3 DNA: TGCGCCAGCAGCTTGGACCTCTCCGACAGTAACTATGGCTACACCTTC; V gene: TRBV5-1; D gene: NA; J gene: TRBJ1-2; clone size: NA; CDR3 length: 16
CDR3 protein: CASTPDRGGTEAFF; CDR3 DNA: TGTGCCAGCACCCCGGACAGGGGAGGCACTGAAGCTTTCTTT; V gene: TRBV27; D gene: TRBD1; J gene: TRBJ1-1; clone size: NA; CDR3 length: 14
CDR3 protein: CASSLDSGRRIYGYTF; CDR3 DNA: TGTGCCAGCAGCTTAGACTCGGGGAGGCGAATCTATGGCTACACCTTC; V gene: TRBV11-2; D gene: NA; J gene: TRBJ1-2; clone size: NA; CDR3 length: 16
CDR3 protein: CASSLNQGGGLYNSPLHF; CDR3 DNA: TGTGCCAGCAGCTTGAATCAGGGCGGGGGCCTCTATAATTCACCCCTCCACTTT; V gene: TRBV5-4; D gene: NA; J gene: TRBJ1-6; clone size: NA; CDR3 length: 18
CDR3 protein: CASSERRGGYTF; CDR3 DNA: TGTGCCAGCAGTGAAAGGAGGGGTGGCTACACCTTC; V gene: TRBV2; D gene: NA; J gene: TRBJ1-2; clone size: NA; CDR3 length: 12
CDR3 protein: CASSFVGLAKNIQYF; CDR3 DNA: TGTGCCAGCAGTTTTGTTGGGCTAGCCAAAAACATTCAGTACTTC; V gene: TRBV28; D gene: NA; J gene: TRBJ2-4; clone size: NA; CDR3 length: 15
CDR3 protein: CASSILTGTGYTGELFF; CDR3 DNA: TGTGCCAGCAGTATACTTACCGGGACAGGGTACACCGGGGAGCTGTTTTTT; V gene: TRBV28; D gene: TRBD1; J gene: TRBJ2-2; clone size: NA; CDR3 length: 17
CDR3 protein: CASSPDRNQPQHF; CDR3 DNA: TGTGCCAGTAGTCCCGACAGGAATCAGCCCCAGCATTTT; V gene: TRBV19; D gene: NA; J gene: TRBJ1-5; clone size: NA; CDR3 length: 13
CDR3 protein: CASSLTLNTEAFF; CDR3 DNA: TGTGCCAGCAGTCTTACTCTAAACACTGAAGCTTTCTTT; V gene: TRBV2; D gene: NA; J gene: TRBJ1-1; clone size: once; CDR3 length: 13
CDR3 protein: CASSSLAGDEKLFF; CDR3 DNA: TGTGCCAGCAGTTCCTTGGCAGGGGACGAGAAACTGTTTTTT; V gene: TRBV6-5; D gene: NA; J gene: TRBJ1-4; clone size: NA; CDR3 length: 14
CDR3 protein: CASGEQVLGPQHF; CDR3 DNA: TGTGCCAGCGGAGAACAGGTTCTGGGGCCCCAGCATTTT; V gene: TRBV9; D gene: NA; J gene: TRBJ1-5; clone size: NA; CDR3 length: 13
CDR3 protein: CASSLAQGSNQPQHF; CDR3 DNA: TGTGCCAGCAGCTTAGCCCAGGGGAGCAATCAGCCCCAGCATTTT; V gene: TRBV7-2; D gene: NA; J gene: TRBJ1-5; clone size: NA; CDR3 length: 15
CDR3 protein: CASSRGASGAARTDTQYF; CDR3 DNA: TGTGCCAGCAGTCGGGGGGCTAGCGGGGCCGCGAGGACAGATACGCAGTATTTT; V gene: TRBV6-6; D gene: TRBD2; J gene: TRBJ2-3; clone size: once; CDR3 length: 18
CDR3 protein: CAKRTGTDGYTF; CDR3 DNA: TGTGCGAAGCGGACAGGGACTGATGGCTACACCTTC; V gene: TRBV2; D gene: TRBD1; J gene: TRBJ1-2; clone size: few; CDR3 length: 12
CDR3 protein: CASRGGTRGTEAFF; CDR3 DNA: TGCGCCAGCAGGGGAGGGACACGGGGGACTGAAGCTTTCTTT; V gene: TRBV4-3; D gene: NA; J gene: TRBJ1-1; clone size: once; CDR3 length: 14
CDR3 protein: CASSLVGDRAYEQYF; CDR3 DNA: TGTGCCAGCAGCTTGGTGGGCGACAGGGCCTACGAGCAGTACTTC; V gene: TRBV5-5; D gene: TRBD1; J gene: TRBJ2-7; clone size: few; CDR3 length: 15
CDR3 protein: CASRSERGGPEQYF; CDR3 DNA: TGTGCCAGCAGATCGGAGCGGGGGGGCCCCGAGCAGTACTTC; V gene: TRBV5-4; D gene: TRBD2; J gene: TRBJ2-7; clone size: NA; CDR3 length: 14
CDR3 protein: CASSLEGQTPNTEAFF; CDR3 DNA: TGTGCCAGCAGCTTAGAGGGACAGACCCCCAACACTGAAGCTTTCTTT; V gene: TRBV7-8; D gene: TRBD1; J gene: TRBJ1-1; clone size: NA; CDR3 length: 16
CDR3 protein: CASSDNLRTDTQYF; CDR3 DNA: TGTGCCAGCAGTGATAATCTCCGCACAGATACGCAGTATTTT; V gene: TRBV2; D gene: NA; J gene: TRBJ2-3; clone size: NA; CDR3 length: 14
CDR3 protein: CASSLASGQYTEAFF; CDR3 DNA: TGTGCCAGCAGCTTGGCTTCCGGACAGTACACTGAAGCTTTCTTT; V gene: TRBV5-4; D gene: NA; J gene: TRBJ1-1; clone size: NA; CDR3 length: 15